The 31 T cell receptor beta chains listed next were all sequenced from one sample in a study of T cell responses to AZD1222 COVID-19 vaccine. Generated by immunoSEQ multiplex PCR, the TCRdb table keeps only in-frame clones and is missing some. The sample records tens of thousands of clones, about nine tenths being singletons. The source was peripheral blood, collected 28 days after the second AZD1222 dose. Receptors were obtained from an adult who received the AZD1222 COVID-19 vaccine.

The CDR3 sequence: CASSSPQGPQHF. The CDR3 nucleotides are TGTGCCAGCAGCTCGCCACAGGGGCCCCAGCATTTT. This sequence joins TRBV7-8 and TRBJ1-5, with D possibly being TRBD1 (6 bases). Germline-derived CDR1 and CDR2 are SGHVS and FQNEAQ. The V gene lost 4 bases and the J gene lost 9 bases, with 10 bases spanning the gap. There are 12 residues in the CDR3.

This chain connects TRBV11-3 to TRBJ2-3; 7 nucleotides match TRBD2. The V gene's germline CDR1 is SGHNT and CDR2 YENEEA. The CDR3 totals 15 residues. V was pared by 3 bases and J by 2 bases, with 5 bases of the junction left unmatched. The CDR3 DNA is TGTGCCAGCAGCTTGGGCGGGAGTGACACAGATACGCAGTATTTT. Its translation is CASSLGGSDTDTQYF. Full variable domain (rest looked up from reference TRBV11-3 and TRBJ2-3): EAGVVQSPRYKIIEKKQPVAFWCNPISGHNTLYWYLQNLGQGPELLIRYENEEAVDDSQLPKDRFSAERLKGVDSTLKIQPAELGDSAVYLCASSLGGSDTDTQYFGPGTRLTVL.

This chain uses TRBV19 with TRBJ1-2; 11 nucleotides agree with TRBD1. Trimming cost V 9 bases and J 4 bases; bases outside gene matches: 7. The germline V gene encodes CDR1 LNHDA and CDR2 SQIVND (reference sequence). This CDR3 has 14 amino acids. CDR3 amino acids: CASHRDRGGYGYTF. The CDR3 bases are TGTGCCAGCCACCGGGACAGGGGGGGCTATGGCTACACCTTC.

CDR3 sequence (DNA): TGTGCCTGGAGTGTACAGGGTACGCAGCCCCAGCATTTT. This sequence encodes CAWSVQGTQPQHF. The genes are TRBV30 and TRBJ1-5; tentatively, D is TRBD1 (6 bases). The germline gives CDR1 GTSNPN, CDR2 SVGIG (reference sequence). This CDR3 comprises 13 residues. V lost 0 bases and J 7 bases, leaving 10 bases between the germline ends.

The rearrangement uses TRBV6-5 and TRBJ2-7; 8 bases are shared with TRBD1. The CDR3 loop spans 13 amino acids. V shed 6 bases and J 3 bases; nucleotides not matched to a gene: 4. Per the germline V gene, CDR1 is MNHEY and CDR2 is SVGAGI. The CDR3 sequence: CASRGDRSYEQYF. The CDR3 DNA follows: TGTGCCAGCAGGGGGGACAGGAGCTACGAGCAGTACTTC.

The chain couples TRBV4-1 to TRBJ1-5; D perhaps matches TRBD1 (6 bases). The V gene lost 0 bases and the J gene lost 6 bases, with 15 bases spanning the gap. The V gene's germline CDR1 is MGHRA and CDR2 YSYEKL. There are 16 residues in the CDR3. The CDR3 loop reads CASSQDPGGGRQPQHF. The CDR3 nucleotides read TGCGCCAGCAGCCAAGATCCCGGGGGGGGCCGTCAGCCCCAGCATTTT.

The J gene is TRBJ1-2, the V gene TRBV2; 9 bases match TRBD1. V was pared by 6 bases and J by 2 bases, with 7 bases of the junction left unmatched. Germline V lookup: CDR1 SNHLY, CDR2 FYNNEI. There are 15 residues in the CDR3. CDR3 loop: CASSAGGTGNYGYTF. CDR3 nucleotide sequence: TGTGCCAGCAGCGCAGGAGGGACAGGGAACTATGGCTACACCTTC.

This clone was seen a single time. The chain links TRBV5-1 to TRBJ2-7; D unclear. The CDR3 runs to 12 residues. Deletions cut 0 bases from V and 0 bases from J, with 1 base between. CDR1 SGHRS and CDR2 YFSETQ come from the germline V gene. The CDR3 loop reads CASSLASYEQYF. CDR3 nucleotide sequence: TGCGCCAGCAGCTTGGCCTCCTACGAGCAGTACTTC.

This chain uses TRBV7-3 with TRBJ2-2; 7 bases line up with TRBD2. CDR3 length: 14 residues. Germline V gene lookup returns CDR1 SGHTA and CDR2 FQGTGA. Germline trimming cut 8 bases from V and 1 base from J; bases unmatched to any gene: 4. The CDR3 sequence: CASRSGKNTGELFF. The CDR3 DNA sequence: TGTGCCAGCCGCAGCGGGAAGAACACCGGGGAGCTGTTTTTT.

The gene calls are TRBV12-3 or TRBV12-4 and TRBJ1-2; D is perhaps TRBD1 (5 bases). Trimming pared 1 base from V and 8 bases from J, leaving 8 bases between. The CDR3 spans 12 residues. CDR3: CASSLGRGGYTF. CDR3 DNA sequence: TGTGCCAGCAGTTTAGGGAGGGGAGGCTACACCTTC.

The rearrangement uses TRBV24-1 and TRBJ1-2; 7 positions agree with TRBD1. The CDR3 consists of 16 residues. Germline V lookup: CDR1 KGHDR, CDR2 SFDVKD. V lost 2 bases to trimming and J lost 4 bases; unmatched junction nucleotides: 9. CDR3 in amino acids: CATSDSDRVYVYGYTF. In DNA, the CDR3 is TGTGCCACCAGTGATTCCGACAGGGTCTATGTCTATGGCTACACCTTC.

The chain recombines TRBV6-5 with TRBJ1-6; 7 bases line up with TRBD1. This CDR3 is built from 12 residues. Trimming took 8 bases from V and 14 from J; bases not matched to a gene: 9. Germline values: CDR1 MNHEY, CDR2 SVGAGI. The CDR3 here is CASGQDGGTLHF. The CDR3 DNA follows: TGTGCCAGCGGACAGGATGGTGGCACCCTCCACTTT.

This chain joins TRBV18 and TRBJ2-7; 9 nucleotides match TRBD2. From germline, CDR1 is KGHSH and CDR2 LQKENI. J was trimmed by 9 bases and V by 0 bases; bases with no gene match: 12. The CDR3 has 16 residues. The DNA of the CDR3 is TGTGCCAGCTCACCACCGAGTGGGGCTAGCGGGAATAGGCAGTACTTC. It encodes CASSPPSGASGNRQYF.

The V and J genes are TRBV2 and TRBJ1-1; 8 nucleotides match TRBD1. The germline gives CDR1 SNHLY, CDR2 FYNNEI. J was trimmed by 1 base and V by 7 bases; bases with no gene match: 5. The CDR3 has 14 residues. The CDR3 loop is CASKGTGGNTEAFF. As DNA, the CDR3 is TGTGCCAGCAAAGGGACAGGAGGGAACACTGAAGCTTTCTTT.

As concerns this clone: Compared with germline, one end of the junction differs, possibly owing to a read error. The CDR3 region is CASSPRVNSEAFF. As DNA, the CDR3 is TGTGCCAGCAGCCCACGGGTGAACTCTGAAGCTTTCTTT. V usage is TRBV25-1 and J usage is TRBJ1-1; D is uncertain. Germline values: CDR1 MGHDK, CDR2 SYGVNS. The CDR3 runs 13 residues.

The rearrangement joins TRBV7-9 to TRBJ2-7; D gene ambiguous. The CDR3 spans 12 residues. CDR1 and CDR2 (germline): SEHNR, FQNEAQ (reference sequence). Trimming took 5 bases from V and 3 from J, leaving 8 bases between them. This chain's CDR3 is CASSGTVYEQYF. CDR3 sequence (DNA): TGTGCCAGCAGCGGAACAGTCTACGAGCAGTACTTC. Based on the CDR3 plus reference TRBV7-9 and TRBJ2-7, the full variable domain is DTGVSQNPRHKITKRGQNVTFRCDPISEHNRLYWYRQTLGQGPEFLTYFQNEAQLEKSRLLSDRFSAERPKGSFSTLEIQRTEQGDSAMYLCASSGTVYEQYFGPGTRLTVT.

J is TRBJ2-7 and V is TRBV25-1, with D tentatively TRBD2 (7 bases). Germline V gene sequence: CDR1 MGHDK, CDR2 SYGVNS. The CDR3 consists of 15 residues. The germline V and J ends were trimmed by 3 bases and 3 bases, with 15 bases remaining between them. The CDR3 loop is CASSEASGTNYEQYF. CDR3 DNA: TGTGCCAGCAGTGAGGCGAGCGGGACAAACTACGAGCAGTACTTC.

CDR3 region: CASSQATPSQGEQFF. The CDR3 DNA reads TGCGCCAGCAGCCAAGCCACCCCTTCGCAGGGTGAGCAGTTCTTC. The chain recombines TRBV4-3 with TRBJ2-1; a possible D gene is TRBD1 (5 bases). This CDR3 has 15 amino acids. Germline V gene lookup returns CDR1 LGHNA and CDR2 YSLEER. V was pared by 1 base and J by 9 bases, with 16 bases between.

Regarding this clone: The sample holds other DNA sequences that translate to the same CDR3. The V gene is TRBV24-1, the J gene TRBJ2-3; the D gene could be TRBD1 or TRBD2 (5 bases each). Deletions cut 6 bases from V and 4 bases from J, with 7 bases between. CDR1 is KGHDR, CDR2 SFDVKD, per germline. This CDR3 region has 12 residues. CDR3 loop: CATSQGPDTQYF. The CDR3 nucleotides read TGTGCCACCAGTCAGGGACCAGATACGCAGTATTTT.

The genes are TRBV6-5 and TRBJ2-2; 11 bases fit TRBD2. Germline V CDR1 and CDR2: MNHEY, SVGAGI. The CDR3 runs 15 residues. Unmatched junction bases numbered 5, after V lost 7 bases and J lost 4 bases. The CDR3 here is CASINSGRGTGELFF. The CDR3 DNA reads TGTGCCAGCATTAATAGCGGGAGGGGCACCGGGGAGCTGTTTTTT.

The genes are TRBV6-5 and TRBJ1-2, with 7 bases fitting TRBD1. CDR1 MNHEY and CDR2 SVGAGI come from the germline V gene. The V and J ends lost 5 bases and 0 bases, in that order; junction bases with no gene match: 6. This CDR3 region has 15 residues. DNA for the CDR3: TGTGCCAGCAGTCAGAGGCAGGGGGCTAACTATGGCTACACCTTC. Its protein product is CASSQRQGANYGYTF.

The rearrangement links TRBV3-1 (or the pseudogene TRBV3-2) to TRBJ2-7; D is uncertain. V was clipped by 1 base and J by 3 bases, with 13 bases between them. The CDR3 is made up of 15 amino acids. Germline V CDR1 and CDR2: LGHDT, YNNKEL (reference sequence). For the CDR3, the DNA is TGTGCCAGCAGCCAAGGGCAGGTCGGGTTCTACGAGCAGTACTTC. Its translation: CASSQGQVGFYEQYF.

The chain uses TRBV6-5 and TRBJ1-1; D might be TRBD1 (6 bases). The V gene lost 5 bases and the J gene lost 0 bases, with 10 bases spanning the gap. Per germline, CDR1 MNHEY and CDR2 SVGAGI. This CDR3 spans 14 amino acids. CDR3 residues: CASSTGHMNTEAFF. CDR3 in DNA: TGTGCCAGCAGTACGGGACACATGAACACTGAAGCTTTCTTT.

The chain joins TRBV7-2 to TRBJ1-5; 9 bases align to TRBD1. Germline V lookup: CDR1 SGHTA, CDR2 FQGNSA. This CDR3 contains 15 residues. Losses at the gene ends were 6 bases for V and 6 bases for J; bases not matched to a gene: 9. The CDR3 region is CASRPTGGVGQPQHF. The CDR3 nucleotides read TGTGCCAGCAGACCCACAGGGGGCGTTGGTCAGCCCCAGCATTTT.

The genes are TRBV7-3 and TRBJ2-1; 8 bases match TRBD1. V was pared by 5 bases and J by 1 base, with 4 bases of the junction left unmatched. Germline CDR1 reads SGHTA; CDR2 reads FQGTGA. CDR3 length: 15 residues. The CDR3 bases are TGTGCCAGCAGCAGTGACAGGGGTTCCTACAATGAGCAGTTCTTC. Amino acid sequence: CASSSDRGSYNEQFF.

V gene TRBV25-1 combines with J gene TRBJ1-2; D might be TRBD1 (5 bases). The CDR3 is 11 residues long. V lost 6 bases and J 7 bases, leaving 9 bases between the germline ends. Per the germline V gene, CDR1 is MGHDK and CDR2 is SYGVNS. In nucleotides, the CDR3 is TGTGCCAGCAGAATGGGGGGTGGCTACACCTTC. Encoded protein: CASRMGGGYTF.

The gene calls are TRBV5-1 and TRBJ2-1; the match to TRBD2 covers 9 bases. V dropped 0 bases and J dropped 2; count of bases not matched to a gene: 0. The CDR3 contains 15 residues. The germline CDR1 and CDR2 sequences are SGHRS and YFSETQ. The chain's CDR3 is CASSLERGAYNEQFF. The CDR3 coding sequence is TGCGCCAGCAGCTTGGAGCGGGGGGCCTACAATGAGCAGTTCTTC.

This clone was detected once. The chain has TRBV10-3 and TRBJ2-2; D remains unclear. Germline CDR1 ENHRY, CDR2 SYGVKD. The CDR3 consists of 14 residues. V was trimmed by 4 bases and J by 2 bases, leaving 8 bases between them. For the CDR3, the DNA is TGTGCCATCAGTGGCGTAAGAAACACCGGGGAGCTGTTTTTT. This sequence encodes CAISGVRNTGELFF.

This sequence joins TRBV12-3 or TRBV12-4 and TRBJ1-3; TRBD1 is a possible D gene (5 bases). The CDR3 spans 13 residues. Trimming left V 5 bases short and J 6 bases short, with 11 bases between. CDR3 nucleotides: TGTGCCAGCAGTGGCAGGGAATTAAACACCATATATTTT. Translated: CASSGRELNTIYF.

The V gene is TRBV18, the J gene TRBJ1-1, with 7 bases identical to TRBD1. This CDR3 region has 16 residues. Unmatched junction bases numbered 8, after V lost 3 bases and J lost 1 base. In germline, CDR1 is KGHSH, CDR2 LQKENI. The CDR3 here is CASSPRQGRGNTEAFF. The DNA for the CDR3 is TGTGCCAGCTCACCCAGACAGGGACGGGGGAACACTGAAGCTTTCTTT.

The rearrangement uses TRBV7-2 and TRBJ2-4; the D call may be TRBD1 or TRBD2 (7 bases each). The CDR3 is 14 residues long. V was pared by 3 bases and J by 7 bases, with 13 bases between. The V gene's germline CDR1 is SGHTA and CDR2 FQGNSA. CDR3 in amino acids: CASSFQGGGNIQYF. For the CDR3, the DNA is TGTGCCAGCAGCTTTCAGGGGGGAGGGAACATTCAGTACTTC. Looking up the rest from reference TRBV7-2 and TRBJ2-4 gives the full variable domain: GAGVSQSPSNKVTEKGKDVELRCDPISGHTALYWYRQSLGQGLEFLIYFQGNSAPDKSGLPSDRFSAERTGGSVSTLTIQRTQQEDSAVYLCASSFQGGGNIQYFGAGTRLSVL.